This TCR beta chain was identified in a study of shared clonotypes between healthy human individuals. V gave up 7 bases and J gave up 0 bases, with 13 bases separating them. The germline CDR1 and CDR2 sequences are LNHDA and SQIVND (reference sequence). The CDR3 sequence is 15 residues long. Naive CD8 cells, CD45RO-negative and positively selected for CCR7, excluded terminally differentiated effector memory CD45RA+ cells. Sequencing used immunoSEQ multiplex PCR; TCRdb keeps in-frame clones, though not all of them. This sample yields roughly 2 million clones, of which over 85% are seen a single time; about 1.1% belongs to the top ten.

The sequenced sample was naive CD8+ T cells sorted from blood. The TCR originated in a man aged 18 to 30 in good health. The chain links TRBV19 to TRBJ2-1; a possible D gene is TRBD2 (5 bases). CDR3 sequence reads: CASTLAGSSYNEQFF. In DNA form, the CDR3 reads TGTGCCAGTACGTTGGCGGGCTCCTCCTACAATGAGCAGTTCTTC.